The 16 T cell receptor beta chains below were found in one sample sequenced in a study of shared clonotypes between healthy human individuals. Generated by immunoSEQ multiplex PCR, the TCRdb table keeps only in-frame clones and is missing some. The sample has around 2.3 million clones; roughly 95% are singletons. Sequences were obtained from naive CD4+ T cells sorted from blood. The subset here: CD45RA+ positively selected. The receptors shown here come from a man aged 18 to 35 in good health.

CDR3 protein: CASSVDSSNQPQHF. In DNA form, the CDR3 reads TGTGCCAGTAGTGTTGACAGTAGCAATCAGCCCCAGCATTTT. This chain joins TRBV19 and TRBJ1-5; tentative D call: TRBD1 (5 bases). V lost 5 bases, J lost 0 bases, and 8 bases lay in between. Germline values: CDR1 LNHDA, CDR2 SQIVND (reference sequence). This CDR3 spans 14 amino acids.

This clone has a single count. The chain employs TRBV15 and TRBJ1-6, with a weak D call TRBD1 (5 bases). The V end lost 0 bases, the J end lost 15 bases, and 9 bases lay between the germline ends. This CDR3 spans 12 amino acids. The V gene's germline CDR1 is LNHNV and CDR2 YYDKDF (reference sequence). CDR3 in amino acids: CATSRDQGSLHF. The CDR3 DNA reads as TGTGCCACCAGCAGAGATCAGGGAAGCCTCCACTTT.

V and J are TRBV9 and TRBJ2-2; maybe TRBD2 (6 bases). The CDR3 is 16 residues long. Trimming stripped 3 bases from V and 0 bases from J, with 12 bases between. Germline V CDR1 and CDR2: SGDLS, YYNGEE. CDR3 sequence reads: CASSASSVANTGELFF. CDR3 DNA: TGTGCCAGCAGCGCGTCTAGCGTCGCGAACACCGGGGAGCTGTTTTTT.

In the case of this clone: At the DNA level, this CDR3 is encoded by other sequences in the same sample as well. This chain uses TRBV10-3 with TRBJ2-5; D ambiguous. Germline assignment: CDR1 ENHRY and CDR2 SYGVKD. This CDR3 comprises 13 residues. V lost 4 bases and J lost 3, with 9 bases in between. CDR3 sequence (DNA): TGTGCCATCAGTGTCGGTGAAAAAGAGACCCAGTACTTC. It specifies CAISVGEKETQYF.

The chain joins TRBV5-1 to TRBJ1-1; D gene unclear. V lost 3 bases, J lost 3 bases, and 9 bases lay in between. The CDR3 is 13 amino acids. Germline values: CDR1 SGHRS, CDR2 YFSETQ. The CDR3 loop reads CASSSPSDTEAFF. CDR3 nucleotides: TGCGCCAGCAGCTCACCGTCAGACACTGAAGCTTTCTTT. The full variable domain, rest sourced from reference TRBV5-1 and TRBJ1-1, is KAGVTQTPRYLIKTRGQQVTLSCSPISGHRSVSWYQQTPGQGLQFLFEYFSETQRNKGNFPGRFSGRQFSNSRSEMNVSTLELGDSALYLCASSSPSDTEAFFGQGTRLTVV.

J is TRBJ2-5 and V is TRBV11-2; TRBD1 matches 8 bases. From germline, CDR1 is SGHAT and CDR2 FQNNGV. V lost 3 bases and J lost 3; bases outside the gene matches: 6. The CDR3 has 15 residues. The CDR3 DNA is TGTGCCAGCAGCTTCAGGGGGCTAAAGGAAGAGACCCAGTACTTC. It codes for CASSFRGLKEETQYF.

V is TRBV2 and J is TRBJ1-1; 7 nucleotides match TRBD1. This CDR3 comprises 17 residues. V was clipped by 8 bases and J by 1 base; unmatched bases: 16. Germline V CDR1 and CDR2: SNHLY, FYNNEI. The CDR3 DNA is TGTGCCAGCCTACGAAGAACCGGGACAGTGAGGAACACTGAAGCTTTCTTT. The encoded protein is CASLRRTGTVRNTEAFF.

V usage is TRBV9 and J usage is TRBJ1-4; D remains unclear. CDR1 is SGDLS and CDR2 is YYNGEE in the germline V gene. V gave up 4 bases and J gave up 1 base, with 11 bases separating them. The CDR3 is made up of 15 amino acids. This chain's CDR3 is CASSPSPGTNEKLFF. In nucleotides, the CDR3 is TGTGCCAGCAGCCCTTCCCCAGGAACTAATGAAAAACTGTTTTTT.

The count of this clone is one. The sample has other DNA sequences that encode this CDR3 too. The chain is built from TRBV6-6 and TRBJ1-2, with 7 bases matching TRBD1. V shed 4 bases, J shed 2 bases, and the junction held 1 base outside the gene matches. CDR1 is MNHNY and CDR2 is SVGAGI in the germline V gene (reference sequence). This CDR3 has 13 amino acids. The DNA for the CDR3 is TGTGCCAGCAGTTTGGGACAGAACTATGGCTACACCTTC. Translation: CASSLGQNYGYTF.

V and J are TRBV18 and TRBJ2-6; D is tentatively TRBD1 or TRBD2 (5 bases each). The CDR3 contains 15 residues. Trimming took off 2 bases at V and 2 bases at J, with 7 bases between the two ends. CDR1 is KGHSH, CDR2 LQKENI, per germline. CDR3 sequence (DNA): TGTGCCAGCTCACCATTGGGGGCTGGGGCCAACGTCCTGACTTTC. This sequence encodes CASSPLGAGANVLTF.

This clone was counted between two and nine times. The chain uses TRBV7-8 and TRBJ1-6, with 7 nucleotides matching TRBD1. There are 17 residues in the CDR3. Germline trimming cut 4 bases from V and 9 bases from J; bases unmatched to any gene: 15. CDR1 SGHVS and CDR2 FQNEAQ come from the germline V gene. The CDR3 DNA reads as TGTGCCAGCAGCTCAAGCGGATCAGGGGGAATGGTTTCACCCCTCCACTTT. It is translated as CASSSSGSGGMVSPLHF.

As to this clone: The same CDR3 arises from other DNA sequences in this sample as well. The CDR3 DNA reads as TGTGCCAGCAGCCCCGGACAGGGGGCCTACGAGCAGTACTTC. Its protein is CASSPGQGAYEQYF. The chain has TRBV11-3 and TRBJ2-7, with 10 nucleotides matching TRBD1. CDR3 length: 14 residues. Per the germline V gene, CDR1 is SGHNT and CDR2 is YENEEA. The ends lost 5 bases at V and 2 bases at J; junction bases unmatched: 3.

This clone was seen once. The rearrangement links TRBV2 to TRBJ2-7; the match to TRBD1 covers 8 bases. V lost 7 bases, J lost 3 bases, and 11 bases stayed unmatched. Germline CDR1 reads SNHLY; CDR2 reads FYNNEI. The CDR3 is 15 residues long. CDR3 sequence reads: CASTNDRGPNYEQYF. CDR3 DNA: TGTGCCAGCACCAACGACAGGGGCCCCAACTACGAGCAGTACTTC.

To note about this clone: Additional DNA sequences in this sample encode the identical CDR3. The J gene is TRBJ1-1, the V gene TRBV29-1; TRBD1 might be the D (5 bases). The CDR3 has 12 residues. Germline assignment: CDR1 SQVTM and CDR2 ANQGSEA. The V end lost 4 bases, the J end lost 0 bases, and 6 bases lay between the germline ends. DNA of the CDR3: TGCAGCGTTGGGACATTGAACACTGAAGCTTTCTTT. Translated: CSVGTLNTEAFF. The full variable domain, in which reference TRBV29-1 and TRBJ1-1 provide the parts outside the CDR3, is SAVISQKPSRDICQRGTSLTIQCQVDSQVTMMFWYRQQPGQSLTLIATANQGSEATYESGFVIDKFPISRPNLTFSTLTVSNMSPEDSSIYLCSVGTLNTEAFFGQGTRLTVV.

This chain joins TRBV7-2 and TRBJ2-5, with 14 bases lining up with TRBD2. There are 16 residues in the CDR3. The V gene end was trimmed by 5 bases and the J gene end by 5 bases; junction bases not matched to a gene: 7. CDR1 SGHTA and CDR2 FQGNSA come from the germline V gene. The DNA of the CDR3 is TGTGCCAGCAGCCCTCGCCGACTAGCGGGGGGGGAGACCCAGTACTTC. This translates into CASSPRRLAGGETQYF.

J is TRBJ1-1 and V is TRBV10-3; D uncertain. This CDR3 has 14 amino acids. V gave up 3 bases and J gave up 2 bases, with 10 bases separating them. Germline V lookup: CDR1 ENHRY, CDR2 SYGVKD. CDR3 sequence reads: CAISDGIGNTEAFF. Here the CDR3 DNA reads TGTGCCATCAGTGATGGCATTGGAAACACTGAAGCTTTCTTT.